What follows are 7 T cell receptor beta chains derived from one specimen sequenced in a study of shared clonotypes between healthy human individuals. Libraries were prepared by immunoSEQ multiplex PCR; TCRdb keeps only in-frame clonotypes and omits some of them. The sample carries 650,000 to 800,000 clones, 55% to 75% recorded once. The material sequenced was memory CD4+ T cells sorted from blood. Subset described: CD45RA-negative fraction. These receptor sequences come from a woman in her thirties in good health.

The chain joins TRBV7-7 to TRBJ2-5; the D gene is possibly TRBD1 (6 bases). The CDR3 has 15 amino acids. Germline CDR1 reads SSHAT; CDR2 reads FNYEAQ (reference sequence). The V end lost 2 bases, the J end lost 4 bases, and 14 bases lay between the germline ends. For the CDR3, the DNA is TGTGCCAGCAGCTTACAGACCGGACAGACAGAGACCCAGTACTTC. Translating gives CASSLQTGQTETQYF.

The V gene is TRBV19, the J gene TRBJ2-7; possible D gene TRBD2, 5 bases. The ends were cut back, 6 bases at V and 9 bases at J, with 21 bases in the middle. CDR3 length: 14 residues. Looked up from germline, CDR1 is LNHDA and CDR2 is SQIVND (reference sequence). The CDR3 region has the DNA TGTGCCAGTAGCCGACTGGATGAGCTCGGGGTGCAGTACTTC. Protein: CASSRLDELGVQYF.

The rearrangement links TRBV2 to TRBJ2-3; D not certain. This CDR3 is built from 13 residues. Germline V lookup: CDR1 SNHLY, CDR2 FYNNEI. V was shortened by 7 bases and J by 1 base, with 9 bases between the two germline ends. The CDR3 bases are TGTGCCAGCATTAGGGCGCGCACAGATACGCAGTATTTT. This gives the protein CASIRARTDTQYF.

V gene TRBV19 combines with J gene TRBJ2-2; tentative D call: TRBD1 (5 bases). This CDR3 has 14 residues. V was pared by 4 bases and J by 6 bases, with 12 bases between. Germline V lookup: CDR1 LNHDA, CDR2 SQIVND (reference sequence). The CDR3 DNA is TGTGCCAGTAGTAAACAGGTTTTAGCCGGGGAGCTGTTTTTT. Amino acids: CASSKQVLAGELFF.

The rearrangement links TRBV11-2 to TRBJ1-4; D gene uncertain. The V gene lost 0 bases and the J gene lost 0 bases, with 5 bases spanning the gap. Germline V gives CDR1 SGHAT, CDR2 FQNNGV. The CDR3 loop spans 15 amino acids. For the CDR3, the DNA is TGTGCCAGCAGCTTAGACGGGCCAACTAATGAAAAACTGTTTTTT. Protein: CASSLDGPTNEKLFF.

This rearrangement joins TRBV10-3 to TRBJ1-2; no clear D gene. CDR3 length: 14 residues. Germline V gene lookup returns CDR1 ENHRY and CDR2 SYGVKD. The V end was cut by 4 bases, the J end by 4 bases, with 13 bases between. This chain's CDR3 is CAISVDWVSYGYTF. In DNA, the CDR3 is TGTGCCATCAGTGTAGATTGGGTGAGCTATGGCTACACCTTC.

This sequence joins TRBV4-1 and TRBJ1-5; 9 nucleotides match TRBD1. J gave up 2 bases and V 1 base, and 6 bases lay outside the gene matches. The germline V gene encodes CDR1 MGHRA and CDR2 YSYEKL. There are 17 residues in the CDR3. CDR3 in amino acids: CASSQGQGGRGNQPQHF. In DNA form, the CDR3 reads TGCGCCAGCAGCCAAGGACAGGGGGGAAGAGGCAATCAGCCCCAGCATTTT.